These 10 T cell receptor beta chains were all obtained from the same sample, sequenced in a study of blood T cell repertoires in COVID-19. The data were produced by immunoSEQ multiplex PCR, yet TCRdb's version contains in-frame clones alone and is incomplete. The sample records fewer than 350,000 clones, approximately 88% being singletons. The specimen was peripheral blood. The source of these receptors is a man aged 25 to 40 with COVID-19, enrolled during active disease.

The chain uses TRBV6-5 and TRBJ2-1, with 9 bases that match TRBD2. This CDR3 comprises 15 residues. With 6 bases clipped from V and 3 bases from J, the junction kept 6 bases outside the gene matches. Germline CDR1 and CDR2: MNHEY and SVGAGI. The CDR3 loop reads CASRAGGNNYNEQFF. CDR3 sequence (DNA): TGTGCCAGCAGAGCGGGAGGTAATAACTACAATGAGCAGTTCTTC.

The chain carries TRBV5-1 and TRBJ2-5, with D perhaps TRBD2 (6 bases). V lost 3 bases and J lost 5, with 11 bases in between. The CDR3 has 13 residues. Per germline, CDR1 SGHRS and CDR2 YFSETQ. The CDR3 coding sequence is TGCGCCAGCAGCTCTCGACTAGGGGAGACCCAGTACTTC. It specifies CASSSRLGETQYF.

The CDR3 sequence: CASSYSGAETEAFF. The CDR3 DNA reads TGCGCCAGCAGCTACTCAGGGGCTGAGACTGAAGCTTTCTTT. The rearrangement joins TRBV4-1 to TRBJ1-1, with D possibly being TRBD1 (6 bases). CDR3 length: 14 residues. From germline, CDR1 is MGHRA and CDR2 YSYEKL. Between the trimmed V and J ends, which lost 5 bases and 5 bases, there was a span of 15 bases.

The chain has TRBV21-1 and TRBJ2-2; the table's D gene call, TRBD1, was not cross checked with the DNA. TRBV21-1 is assigned pseudogene status. This CDR3 has 14 amino acids. In DNA, the CDR3 is TGTGCCACCTCGTCAGGGAATATCTCCGGGGAGCTGTTTTTT. This sequence encodes CATSSGNISGELFF.

The gene calls are TRBV28 and TRBJ1-2; 11 bases line up with TRBD1. CDR1 and CDR2 from the germline V gene are MDHEN and SYDVKM. The J segment lost 8 bases and the V segment lost 3 bases, leaving 2 bases of the junction unmatched. This CDR3 has 13 amino acids. CDR3 coding DNA: TGTGCCAGCAGTTTGGACAGGGGGCTCGGCTACACCTTC. Protein product: CASSLDRGLGYTF.

The V gene is TRBV15, the J gene TRBJ2-1, with a tentative D call TRBD2 (6 bases). CDR1 is LNHNV, CDR2 YYDKDF, per germline (reference sequence). V shed 7 bases and J shed 0 bases, with 16 bases lying between them. The CDR3 contains 16 residues. The CDR3 reads CATNPLAGSSYNEQFF. Here the CDR3 DNA reads TGTGCCACCAACCCACTAGCAGGAAGCTCCTACAATGAGCAGTTCTTC.

The V gene is TRBV7-9, the J gene TRBJ2-7; 8 nucleotides match TRBD1. Germline values: CDR1 SEHNR, CDR2 FQNEAQ (reference sequence). Losses at the gene ends were 1 base for V and 2 bases for J; bases not matched to a gene: 7. The CDR3 has 16 amino acids. CDR3 in DNA: TGTGCCAGCAGCTTAGAGGGCCCGGACAGGGCCTACGAGCAGTACTTC. This translates into CASSLEGPDRAYEQYF. The full variable domain, completed using reference TRBV7-9 and TRBJ2-7, is DTGVSQNPRHKITKRGQNVTFRCDPISEHNRLYWYRQTLGQGPEFLTYFQNEAQLEKSRLLSDRFSAERPKGSFSTLEIQRTEQGDSAMYLCASSLEGPDRAYEQYFGPGTRLTVT.

This chain uses TRBV4-1 with TRBJ2-2, with 15 bases fitting TRBD2. Trimming cost V 4 bases and J 5 bases; bases outside gene matches: 5. Germline loops: CDR1 MGHRA, CDR2 YSYEKL. This CDR3 region has 17 residues. The CDR3 DNA reads as TGCGCCAGCAGCCTCCCGGGACTAGCGGGAGGTACCGGGGAGCTGTTTTTT. This sequence encodes CASSLPGLAGGTGELFF.

This rearrangement joins TRBV4-1 to TRBJ1-5; perhaps TRBD1 as D (6 bases). The CDR3 is 16 residues long. V shed 0 bases and J shed 6 bases, with 15 bases lying between them. Germline V gene lookup returns CDR1 MGHRA and CDR2 YSYEKL. This chain's CDR3 is CASSQEAGTSSQPQHF. CDR3 DNA: TGCGCCAGCAGCCAAGAAGCCGGGACATCTAGTCAGCCCCAGCATTTT.

This chain links TRBV7-8 with TRBJ2-1, with D uncertain. This CDR3 region has 14 residues. Germline loops: CDR1 SGHVS, CDR2 FQNEAQ. Trimming left V 5 bases short and J 4 bases short, with 12 bases between. CDR3 DNA sequence: TGTGCCAGCAGCCCAGTCGGAGCTTACAATGAGCAGTTCTTC. Translation: CASSPVGAYNEQFF.